This T cell receptor (beta chain) emerged from a study of blood T cell repertoires in COVID-19. Study details: The origin of the acute and convalescent COVID-19 samples was the United States, Italy and Spain. PBMCs, B-cell-depleted T cells, or T cells provided the cDNA or gDNA that made up the material.

The CDR3 runs to 17 residues. Trimming removed 3 bases from V and 7 bases from J; junction bases left unmatched: 15. CDR1 is SGHRS, CDR2 YFSETQ, per germline. In the authors' workflow: How many nucleated cells were present was estimated from reference gene primer amplification. Sequencing was performed with immunoSEQ multiplex PCR; in TCRdb, only in-frame clones are kept and a portion is missing. V, J and clone size reflect that table, while D and trimming were determined from the DNA. There are about 360,000 clones in the sample; around 87% occur only once, and around 3% lies in the top ten. V is TRBV5-1 and J is TRBJ1-4, with TRBD1 matching 7 bases. The TCR was taken from a human donor in a cohort sampled during active COVID-19. The sequenced sample consisted of peripheral blood. CDR3 sequence: CASSSDTEGAGLEKLFF. The CDR3 region has the DNA TGCGCCAGCAGCTCAGACACGGAGGGGGCAGGACTTGAAAAACTGTTTTTT.